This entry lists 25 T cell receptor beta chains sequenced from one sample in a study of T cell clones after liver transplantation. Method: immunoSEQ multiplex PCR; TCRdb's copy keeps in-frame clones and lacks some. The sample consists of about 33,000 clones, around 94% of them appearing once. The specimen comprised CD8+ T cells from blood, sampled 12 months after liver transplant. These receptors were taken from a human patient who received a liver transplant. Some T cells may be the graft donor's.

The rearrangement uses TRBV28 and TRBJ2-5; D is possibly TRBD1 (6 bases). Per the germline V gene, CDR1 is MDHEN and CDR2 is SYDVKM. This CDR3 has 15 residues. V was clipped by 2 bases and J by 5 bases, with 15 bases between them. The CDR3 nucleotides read TGTGCCAGCAGTTTAAGCCCCGGACAGTTGGAGACCCAGTACTTC. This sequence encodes CASSLSPGQLETQYF.

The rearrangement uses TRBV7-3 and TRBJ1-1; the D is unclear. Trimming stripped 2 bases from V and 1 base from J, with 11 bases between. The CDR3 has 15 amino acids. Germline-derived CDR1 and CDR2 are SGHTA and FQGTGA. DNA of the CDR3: TGTGCCAGCAGCTTATCGCTCGGGCCGAACACTGAAGCTTTCTTT. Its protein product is CASSLSLGPNTEAFF.

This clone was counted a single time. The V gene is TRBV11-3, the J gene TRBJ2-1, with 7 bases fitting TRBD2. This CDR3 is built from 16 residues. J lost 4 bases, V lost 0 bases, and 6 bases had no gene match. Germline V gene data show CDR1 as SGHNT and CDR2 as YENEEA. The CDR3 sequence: CASSLEGEGLYNEQFF. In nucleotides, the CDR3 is TGTGCCAGCAGCTTAGAGGGGGAGGGTCTATACAATGAGCAGTTCTTC.

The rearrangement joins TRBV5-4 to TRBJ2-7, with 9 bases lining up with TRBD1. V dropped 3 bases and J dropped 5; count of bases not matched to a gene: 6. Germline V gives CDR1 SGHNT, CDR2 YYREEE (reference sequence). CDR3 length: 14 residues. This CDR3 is CASSSDRGPDEQYF. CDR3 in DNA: TGTGCCAGCAGCTCGGACAGGGGTCCCGACGAGCAGTACTTC.

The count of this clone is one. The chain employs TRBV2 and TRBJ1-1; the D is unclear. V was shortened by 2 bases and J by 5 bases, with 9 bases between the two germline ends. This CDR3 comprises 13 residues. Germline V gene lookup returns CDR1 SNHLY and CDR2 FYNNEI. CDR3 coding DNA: TGTGCCAGCAGTGAATTCCGGAATACTGAAGCTTTCTTT. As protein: CASSEFRNTEAFF.

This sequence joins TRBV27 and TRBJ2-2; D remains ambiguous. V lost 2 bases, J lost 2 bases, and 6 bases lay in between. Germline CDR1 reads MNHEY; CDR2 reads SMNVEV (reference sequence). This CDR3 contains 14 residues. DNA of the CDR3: TGTGCCAGCAGTTTAAGGAGCAACACCGGGGAGCTGTTTTTT. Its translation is CASSLRSNTGELFF.

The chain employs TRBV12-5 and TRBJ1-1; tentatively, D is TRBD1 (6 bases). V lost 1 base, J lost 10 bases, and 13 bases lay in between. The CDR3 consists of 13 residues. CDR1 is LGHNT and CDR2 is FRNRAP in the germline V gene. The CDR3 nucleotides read TGTGCTAGTGGTTTGGGACAGGACTACAGAGCTTTCTTT. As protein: CASGLGQDYRAFF. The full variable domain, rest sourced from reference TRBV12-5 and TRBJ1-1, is DARVTQTPRHKVTEMGQEVTMRCQPILGHNTVFWYRQTMMQGLELLAYFRNRAPLDDSGMPKDRFSAEMPDATLATLKIQPSEPRDSAVYFCASGLGQDYRAFFGQGTRLTVV.

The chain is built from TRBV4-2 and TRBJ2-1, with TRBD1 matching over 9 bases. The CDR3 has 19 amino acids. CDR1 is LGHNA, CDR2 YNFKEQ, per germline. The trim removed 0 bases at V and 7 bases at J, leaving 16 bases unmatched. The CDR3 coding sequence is TGTGCCAGCAGCCAAGATGGCACAGGGGGCCTTTCTTTTACAAATGAGCAGTTCTTC. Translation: CASSQDGTGGLSFTNEQFF.

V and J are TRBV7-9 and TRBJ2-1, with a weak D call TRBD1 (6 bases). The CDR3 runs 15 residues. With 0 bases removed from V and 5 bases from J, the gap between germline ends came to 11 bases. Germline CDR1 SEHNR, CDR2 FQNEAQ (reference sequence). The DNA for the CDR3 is TGTGCCAGCAGCTTAGCCCCAAGACAGGACAATGAGCAGTTCTTC. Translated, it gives CASSLAPRQDNEQFF.

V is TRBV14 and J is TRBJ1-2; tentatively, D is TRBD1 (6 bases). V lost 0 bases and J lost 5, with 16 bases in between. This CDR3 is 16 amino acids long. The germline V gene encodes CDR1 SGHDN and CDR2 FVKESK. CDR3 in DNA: TGTGCCAGCAGCCAAGATCCCCCGGACAGAATTTATGGCTACACCTTC. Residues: CASSQDPPDRIYGYTF.

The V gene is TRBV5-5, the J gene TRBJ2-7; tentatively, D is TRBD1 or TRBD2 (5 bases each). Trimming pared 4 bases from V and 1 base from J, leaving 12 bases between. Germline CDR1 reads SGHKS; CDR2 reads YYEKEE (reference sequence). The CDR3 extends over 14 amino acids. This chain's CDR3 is CASSPGRASYEQYF. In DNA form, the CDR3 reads TGTGCCAGCAGCCCGGGACGGGCGTCCTACGAGCAGTACTTC.

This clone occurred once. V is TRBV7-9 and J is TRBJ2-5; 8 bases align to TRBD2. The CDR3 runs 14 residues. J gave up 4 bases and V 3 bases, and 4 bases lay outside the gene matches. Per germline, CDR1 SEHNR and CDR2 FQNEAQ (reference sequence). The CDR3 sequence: CASSFDLAGETQYF. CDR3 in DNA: TGTGCCAGCAGCTTTGATCTAGCGGGAGAGACCCAGTACTTC.

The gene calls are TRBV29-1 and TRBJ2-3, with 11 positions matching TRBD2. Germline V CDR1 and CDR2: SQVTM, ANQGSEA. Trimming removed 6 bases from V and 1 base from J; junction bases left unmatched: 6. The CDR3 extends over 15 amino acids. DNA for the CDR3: TGCAGCGTAGAAACTAGCGGGAGCCGCACAGATACGCAGTATTTT. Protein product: CSVETSGSRTDTQYF.

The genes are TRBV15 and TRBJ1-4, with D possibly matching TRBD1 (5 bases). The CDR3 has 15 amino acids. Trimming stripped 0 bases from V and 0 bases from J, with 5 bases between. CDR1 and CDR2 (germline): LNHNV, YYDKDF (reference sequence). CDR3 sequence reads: CATSREGATNEKLFF. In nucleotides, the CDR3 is TGTGCCACCAGCAGAGAAGGGGCAACTAATGAAAAACTGTTTTTT. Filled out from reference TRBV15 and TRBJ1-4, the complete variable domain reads DAMVIQNPRYQVTQFGKPVTLSCSQTLNHNVMYWYQQKSSQAPKLLFHYYDKDFNNEADTPDNFQSRRPNTSFCFLDIRSPGLGDTAMYLCATSREGATNEKLFFGSGTQLSVL.

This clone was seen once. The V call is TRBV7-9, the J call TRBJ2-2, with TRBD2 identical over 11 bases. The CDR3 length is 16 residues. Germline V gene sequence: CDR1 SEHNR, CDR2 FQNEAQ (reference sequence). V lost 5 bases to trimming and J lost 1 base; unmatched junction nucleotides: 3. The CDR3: CASSTGLAENTGELFF. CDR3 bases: TGTGCCAGCAGCACGGGACTAGCGGAGAACACCGGGGAGCTGTTTTTT. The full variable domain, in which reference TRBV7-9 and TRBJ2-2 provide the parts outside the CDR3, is DTGVSQNPRHKITKRGQNVTFRCDPISEHNRLYWYRQTLGQGPEFLTYFQNEAQLEKSRLLSDRFSAERPKGSFSTLEIQRTEQGDSAMYLCASSTGLAENTGELFFGEGSRLTVL.

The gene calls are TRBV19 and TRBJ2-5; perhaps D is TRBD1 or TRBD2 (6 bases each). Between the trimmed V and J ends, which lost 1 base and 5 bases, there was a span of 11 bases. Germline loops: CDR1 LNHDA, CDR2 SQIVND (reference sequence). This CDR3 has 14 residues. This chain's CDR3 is CASSIGTGRETQYF. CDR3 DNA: TGTGCCAGTAGTATAGGTACAGGGAGGGAGACCCAGTACTTC.

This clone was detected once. CDR3 sequence reads: CSFISLAKNIQYF. Here the CDR3 DNA reads TGCAGCTTCATATCCTTAGCCAAAAACATTCAGTACTTC. The rearrangement uses TRBV29-1 and TRBJ2-4; no clear D gene. Germline CDR1 SQVTM, CDR2 ANQGSEA. Trimming stripped 8 bases from V and 0 bases from J, with 11 bases between. The CDR3 is made up of 13 amino acids.

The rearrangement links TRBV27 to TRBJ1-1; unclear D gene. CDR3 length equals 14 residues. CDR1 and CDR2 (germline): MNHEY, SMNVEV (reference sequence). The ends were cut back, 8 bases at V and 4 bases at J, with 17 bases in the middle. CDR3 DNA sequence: TGTGCCAGCCATAAGGCGTATGGCTTCACTGAAGCTTTCTTT. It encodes CASHKAYGFTEAFF.

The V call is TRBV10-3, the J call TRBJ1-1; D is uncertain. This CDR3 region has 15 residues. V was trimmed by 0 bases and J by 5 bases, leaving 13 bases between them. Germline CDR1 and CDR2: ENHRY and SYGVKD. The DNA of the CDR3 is TGTGCCATCAGTGAGTCGGGTTCCTTTGGGACTGAAGCTTTCTTT. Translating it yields CAISESGSFGTEAFF.

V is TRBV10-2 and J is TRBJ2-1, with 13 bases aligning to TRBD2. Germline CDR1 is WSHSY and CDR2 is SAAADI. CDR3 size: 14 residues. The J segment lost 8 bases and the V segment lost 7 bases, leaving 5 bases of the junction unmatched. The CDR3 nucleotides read TGCGCCAGCACTACGACTAGCGGGAGGCATGAGCAGTTCTTC. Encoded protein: CASTTTSGRHEQFF.

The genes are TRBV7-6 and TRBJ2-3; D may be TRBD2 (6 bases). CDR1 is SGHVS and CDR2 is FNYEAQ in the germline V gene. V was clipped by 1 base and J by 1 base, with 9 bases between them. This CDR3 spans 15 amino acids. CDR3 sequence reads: CASSLVGEGTDTQYF. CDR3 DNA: TGTGCCAGCAGCTTAGTAGGGGAGGGCACAGATACGCAGTATTTT.

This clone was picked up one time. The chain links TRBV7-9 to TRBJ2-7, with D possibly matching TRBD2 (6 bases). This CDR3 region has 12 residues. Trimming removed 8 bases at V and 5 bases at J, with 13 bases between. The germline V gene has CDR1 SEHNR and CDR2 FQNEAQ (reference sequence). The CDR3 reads CASVDYRNEQYF. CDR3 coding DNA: TGTGCCAGCGTGGACTACCGAAACGAGCAGTACTTC. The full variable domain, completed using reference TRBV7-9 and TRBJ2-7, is DTGVSQNPRHKITKRGQNVTFRCDPISEHNRLYWYRQTLGQGPEFLTYFQNEAQLEKSRLLSDRFSAERPKGSFSTLEIQRTEQGDSAMYLCASVDYRNEQYFGPGTRLTVT.

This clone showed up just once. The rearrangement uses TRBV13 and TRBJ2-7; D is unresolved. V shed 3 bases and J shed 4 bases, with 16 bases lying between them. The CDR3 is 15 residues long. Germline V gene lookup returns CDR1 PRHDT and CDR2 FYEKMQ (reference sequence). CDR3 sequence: CASSFGQFEGYEQYF. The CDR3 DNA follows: TGTGCCAGCAGCTTTGGGCAATTCGAAGGGTACGAGCAGTACTTC.

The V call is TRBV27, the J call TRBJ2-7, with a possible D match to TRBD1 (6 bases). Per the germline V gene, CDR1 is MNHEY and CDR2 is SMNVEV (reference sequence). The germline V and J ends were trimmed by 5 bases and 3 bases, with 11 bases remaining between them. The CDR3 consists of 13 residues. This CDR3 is CASSNTRGYEQYF. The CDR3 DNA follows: TGTGCCAGCAGTAATACCAGGGGCTACGAGCAGTACTTC.

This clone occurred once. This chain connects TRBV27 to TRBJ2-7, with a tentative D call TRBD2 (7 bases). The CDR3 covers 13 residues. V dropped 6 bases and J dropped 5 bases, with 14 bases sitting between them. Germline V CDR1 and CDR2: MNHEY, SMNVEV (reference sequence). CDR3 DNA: TGTGCCAGCAGCGGGGGGCTAGGAAACGAGCAGTACTTC. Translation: CASSGGLGNEQYF.